The text below deals with one T cell receptor beta chain. What it recognizes is unknown. Two oligonucleotides, mixed equimolar, formed the beta constant-region primer covering TRBC1 and TRBC2. Ligated cDNA was amplified by four rounds of PCR with nested alpha and beta constant-region primers and SP2. TCRdb reprocessed the UMI-ligation and nested PCR reads via MiXCR and lists one record per CDR3 protein. The sample lists roughly 130,000 distinct CDR3 sequences, 35% to 40% occurring once. These data originate in a study of naive and memory T cell subsets. Study-wide findings and caveats: Over 85% of naive TCR sequences appeared only once, unlike memory subsets. Each distinct alpha or beta sequence counts as one clonotype.

There are 15 residues in the CDR3. In germline, CDR1 is SGHRS, CDR2 YFSETQ. The V and J ends lost 4 bases and 0 bases respectively, with 12 bases between them. The source is a human donor in good health. The specimen was central memory CD4+ T cells from blood. V is TRBV5-1 and J is TRBJ2-3, with D unclear. The CDR3 loop is CASSQDLTSTDTQYF. For the CDR3, the DNA is TGCGCCAGCAGCCAAGATTTGACTAGCACAGATACGCAGTATTTT.